The 31 T cell receptor beta chains listed next were all sequenced from one sample in a study of blood T cell repertoires in COVID-19. Using immunoSEQ multiplex PCR, the repertoire was profiled, and TCRdb retains in-frame clones only, with some absent. Of 85,000 to 130,000 clones in the sample, 60% to 80% are singletons; the top ten hold about 0.85%. The specimen sequenced was peripheral blood. The source is a human donor with acute or convalescent COVID-19. The donor label of this sample is uncertain.

This rearrangement joins TRBV7-2 to TRBJ1-1; TRBD1 matches 10 bases. Losses at the gene ends were 1 base for V and 5 bases for J; bases not matched to a gene: 10. The CDR3 contains 17 residues. Germline CDR1 SGHTA, CDR2 FQGNSA. The CDR3 loop reads CASSLVSLGQGGTEAFF. The CDR3 nucleotides are TGTGCCAGCAGCTTAGTAAGCCTTGGACAGGGGGGAACTGAAGCTTTCTTT.

V and J are TRBV9 and TRBJ1-2, with D hard to call. The CDR3 runs 12 residues. V was cut by 3 bases and J by 7 bases, with 10 bases left in between. Per the germline V gene, CDR1 is SGDLS and CDR2 is YYNGEE. In DNA form, the CDR3 reads TGTGCCAGCAGCGCCTCCATGCGTGGCTACACCTTC. As protein: CASSASMRGYTF.

The chain joins TRBV7-2 to TRBJ2-1; TRBD1 is a possible D gene (5 bases). This CDR3 has 14 residues. Germline-derived CDR1 and CDR2 are SGHTA and FQGNSA. Trimming removed 3 bases from V and 4 bases from J, with 10 bases in between. CDR3 in DNA: TGTGCCAGCAGCTTTAAAGCAGGGTACAATGAGCAGTTCTTC. Amino acid sequence: CASSFKAGYNEQFF.

V gene TRBV3-1 (or the pseudogene TRBV3-2) combines with J gene TRBJ1-1; the D is unclear. CDR3 length equals 14 residues. Germline V gives CDR1 LGHDT, CDR2 YNNKEL (reference sequence). The V end lost 1 base, the J end lost 7 bases, and 13 bases lay between the germline ends. CDR3 DNA: TGTGCCAGCAGCCAAGGGCGGGGAGGACTTGAAGCTTTCTTT. It codes for CASSQGRGGLEAFF.

The chain couples TRBV7-2 to TRBJ2-7; no reliable D call. Germline V gene data show CDR1 as SGHTA and CDR2 as FQGNSA. V shed 3 bases and J shed 6 bases, with 6 bases lying between them. The CDR3 consists of 11 residues. In nucleotides, the CDR3 is TGTGCCAGCAGCTTGGGCCTCGAGCAGTACTTC. Amino acids: CASSLGLEQYF.

V usage is TRBV2 and J usage is TRBJ2-6, with 7 positions matching TRBD1. The CDR3 is 14 amino acids. Germline V lookup: CDR1 SNHLY, CDR2 FYNNEI. V shed 8 bases and J 10 bases; nucleotides not matched to a gene: 11. This CDR3 is CASLGQAQGNVLTF. The DNA for the CDR3 is TGTGCCAGCCTCGGACAGGCCCAGGGGAACGTCCTGACTTTC.

This CDR3 is CASSLGGQAYGYTF. In nucleotides, the CDR3 is TGTGCCAGCAGCTTAGGAGGACAAGCCTATGGCTACACCTTC. The V call is TRBV7-8, the J call TRBJ1-2; weak D call: TRBD1 (5 bases). The CDR3 is made up of 14 amino acids. Germline V gene data show CDR1 as SGHVS and CDR2 as FQNEAQ. The ends were cut back, 1 base at V and 4 bases at J, with 10 bases in the middle.

The chain joins TRBV7-8 to TRBJ1-2; a weak D match, TRBD1 (5 bases). The germline V and J ends were trimmed by 0 bases and 8 bases, with 16 bases remaining between them. The germline V gene has CDR1 SGHVS and CDR2 FQNEAQ. The CDR3 is made up of 15 amino acids. The CDR3 reads CASSLALEGTGGYTF. The CDR3 region has the DNA TGTGCCAGCAGCTTAGCGCTTGAGGGGACTGGCGGCTACACCTTC.

J is TRBJ1-6 and V is TRBV30; 10 bases are a match to TRBD1. CDR3 size: 14 residues. V lost 3 bases to trimming and J lost 9 bases; unmatched junction nucleotides: 5. Germline values: CDR1 GTSNPN, CDR2 SVGIG (reference sequence). CDR3 amino acids: CAWSRDRGVSPLHF. DNA for the CDR3: TGTGCCTGGAGCCGGGACAGGGGAGTTTCACCCCTCCACTTT.

V is TRBV19 and J is TRBJ2-5; no clear D gene. CDR3 length: 16 amino acids. CDR1 and CDR2 (germline): LNHDA, SQIVND (reference sequence). V lost 1 base to trimming and J lost 2 bases, with 14 bases between them. CDR3: CASSIVRSANQETQYF. As DNA, the CDR3 is TGTGCCAGTAGTATAGTCAGGTCAGCAAATCAAGAGACCCAGTACTTC.

The chain recombines TRBV5-6 with TRBJ1-5; 9 nucleotides agree with TRBD1. This CDR3 has 16 amino acids. Per germline, CDR1 SGHDT and CDR2 YYEEEE. V lost 4 bases to trimming and J lost 2 bases; unmatched junction nucleotides: 7. CDR3: CASSPAWDRGNQPQHF. In DNA, the CDR3 is TGTGCCAGCAGCCCGGCTTGGGACAGGGGCAATCAGCCCCAGCATTTT.

This chain links TRBV5-6 with TRBJ2-5; D ambiguous. The CDR3 loop spans 15 amino acids. V lost 4 bases and J lost 3, with 16 bases in between. Germline values: CDR1 SGHDT, CDR2 YYEEEE. The CDR3 spells CASSLRSALEETQYF. The CDR3 DNA sequence: TGTGCCAGCAGCCTCCGGTCTGCACTCGAAGAGACCCAGTACTTC.

This chain joins TRBV18 and TRBJ1-5; TRBD1 matches at 7 bases. This CDR3 contains 16 residues. Germline V gene sequence: CDR1 KGHSH, CDR2 LQKENI. The ends lost 3 bases at V and 9 bases at J; junction bases unmatched: 14. CDR3 nucleotide sequence: TGTGCCAGCTCACCGTCCGAGACAGGGACTTTTGCGCCCCAGCATTTT. This encodes CASSPSETGTFAPQHF.

The genes are TRBV2 and TRBJ2-5; TRBD1 agrees at 7 bases. Germline values: CDR1 SNHLY, CDR2 FYNNEI. V lost 8 bases to trimming and J lost 2 bases; unmatched junction nucleotides: 14. This CDR3 region has 16 residues. This CDR3 reads CASHRGPTGAQETQYF. CDR3 coding DNA: TGTGCCAGCCACCGGGGCCCTACAGGGGCTCAAGAGACCCAGTACTTC.

V and J are TRBV5-6 and TRBJ1-3; D uncertain. The CDR3 has 14 amino acids. V shed 2 bases and J shed 3 bases, with 9 bases lying between them. Germline V gene lookup returns CDR1 SGHDT and CDR2 YYEEEE. CDR3 nucleotides: TGTGCCAGCAGCTTTTACAGTGGTGGAAACACCATATATTTT. It is translated as CASSFYSGGNTIYF.

This sequence joins TRBV7-8 and TRBJ1-1; 7 nucleotides agree with TRBD1. The CDR3 runs to 15 residues. The junction had 7 bases not matched to a gene; V was cut back by 5 bases and J by 1 base. Germline CDR1 is SGHVS and CDR2 is FQNEAQ. CDR3 DNA sequence: TGTGCCAGCAGCGCCTACAGGGGACGGAACACTGAAGCTTTCTTT. Protein: CASSAYRGRNTEAFF.

The chain combines TRBV28 with TRBJ1-1, with 7 bases identical to TRBD1. CDR1 MDHEN and CDR2 SYDVKM come from the germline V gene. CDR3 size: 18 residues. The J segment lost 3 bases and the V segment lost 3 bases, leaving 16 bases of the junction unmatched. CDR3 DNA: TGTGCCAGCAGTTTTACGAAAACAGGGGCTCTGAGCTACACTGAAGCTTTCTTT. Protein sequence: CASSFTKTGALSYTEAFF.

This chain joins TRBV2 and TRBJ1-6, with 7 positions matching TRBD1. The germline gives CDR1 SNHLY, CDR2 FYNNEI. V was clipped by 4 bases and J by 0 bases; unmatched bases: 6. CDR3 length: 17 amino acids. CDR3 in amino acids: CASSGTGVSSYNSPLHF. The DNA for the CDR3 is TGTGCCAGCAGTGGAACAGGGGTTAGCTCCTATAATTCACCCCTCCACTTT.

The V and J genes are TRBV19 and TRBJ1-1, with 7 bases aligning to TRBD1. The CDR3 length is 15 residues. Germline V gene lookup returns CDR1 LNHDA and CDR2 SQIVND (reference sequence). V was pared by 4 bases and J by 0 bases, with 5 bases of the junction left unmatched. Written as DNA, the CDR3 is TGTGCCAGTAGTACCAGGGGGACCGTGAACACTGAAGCTTTCTTT. Protein sequence: CASSTRGTVNTEAFF.

The chain is built from TRBV7-2 and TRBJ2-1, with 12 bases lining up with TRBD2. Germline V gene data show CDR1 as SGHTA and CDR2 as FQGNSA. The J segment lost 1 base and the V segment lost 0 bases, leaving 10 bases of the junction unmatched. The CDR3 consists of 20 residues. The DNA of the CDR3 is TGTGCCAGCAGCTTAGCGGCGCTAGCGGGGGGGGGTGTTTCCTACAATGAGCAGTTCTTC. Residues: CASSLAALAGGGVSYNEQFF.

This clone was detected ten times or more. The V gene is TRBV29-1, the J gene TRBJ1-2; tentatively, D is TRBD1 (6 bases). The CDR3 has 14 amino acids. Per the germline V gene, CDR1 is SQVTM and CDR2 is ANQGSEA. V was pared by 5 bases and J by 5 bases, with 18 bases between. The CDR3 coding sequence is TGCAGCGTTTCGGCAGGGGTTCCTCCTTATGGCTACACCTTC. Its protein product is CSVSAGVPPYGYTF.

The chain recombines TRBV5-1 with TRBJ1-2; D is perhaps TRBD1 (5 bases). The V end was cut by 5 bases, the J end by 0 bases, with 14 bases between. CDR1 and CDR2 from the germline V gene are SGHRS and YFSETQ. The CDR3 length is 15 residues. The DNA of the CDR3 is TGCGCCAGCAGTAATCAGGGTAAAGCTAACTATGGCTACACCTTC. This encodes CASSNQGKANYGYTF.

The chain joins TRBV18 to TRBJ2-7; TRBD2 might be the D (6 bases). Looked up from germline, CDR1 is KGHSH and CDR2 is LQKENI. The CDR3 length is 13 residues. Trimming stripped 2 bases from V and 4 bases from J, with 9 bases between. CDR3 loop: CASSPSGRYEQYF. Here the CDR3 DNA reads TGTGCCAGCTCACCATCAGGGAGGTACGAGCAGTACTTC.

This clone came up once. This chain links TRBV7-9 with TRBJ1-4, with D unclear. The CDR3 has 11 amino acids. Trimming took 11 bases from V and 4 from J, leaving 8 bases between them. CDR1 and CDR2 from the germline V gene are SEHNR and FQNEAQ (reference sequence). The CDR3 DNA sequence: TGTGCCCTAGTCCTTAATGAAAAACTGTTTTTT. Translating gives CALVLNEKLFF.

This clone was recorded many times. This chain links TRBV29-1 with TRBJ2-3; 10 bases line up with TRBD2. The V and J ends lost 3 bases and 3 bases, in that order; junction bases with no gene match: 12. Germline lookup yields CDR1 SQVTM and CDR2 ANQGSEA. The CDR3 covers 17 residues. The CDR3 is CSVETSGGVFITDTQYF. Here the CDR3 DNA reads TGCAGCGTTGAGACCAGCGGGGGGGTCTTTATTACAGATACGCAGTATTTT.

Only a few counts were recorded for this clone. V usage is TRBV9 and J usage is TRBJ1-3, with no clear D. The germline gives CDR1 SGDLS, CDR2 YYNGEE. Trimming pared 3 bases from V and 1 base from J, leaving 5 bases between. The CDR3 totals 13 residues. The CDR3 region has the DNA TGTGCCAGCAGCGGGAGATCTGGAAACACCATATATTTT. As protein: CASSGRSGNTIYF. The variable domain in full, completed from reference TRBV9 and TRBJ1-3, reads DSGVTQTPKHLITATGQRVTLRCSPRSGDLSVYWYQQSLDQGLQFLIQYYNGEERAKGNILERFSAQQFPDLHSELNLSSLELGDSALYFCASSGRSGNTIYFGEGSWLTVV.

This clone was observed once. The chain recombines TRBV6-2 or TRBV6-3 with TRBJ2-3, with D unresolved. Germline loops: CDR1 MNHEY, CDR2 SVGEGT. The CDR3 runs to 15 residues. With 0 bases removed from V and 0 bases from J, the gap between germline ends came to 7 bases. The CDR3 DNA sequence: TGTGCCAGCAGTTACTCGGGCGTTAGCACAGATACGCAGTATTTT. Its protein product is CASSYSGVSTDTQYF.

The gene calls are TRBV6-5 and TRBJ2-1, with 8 bases identical to TRBD2. V lost 6 bases and J lost 6; bases outside the gene matches: 10. The CDR3 is 15 amino acids. Germline V lookup: CDR1 MNHEY, CDR2 SVGAGI. The CDR3 coding sequence is TGTGCCAGCAGGAATACTGGACTAGCTCCCAATGAGCAGTTCTTC. It yields the protein CASRNTGLAPNEQFF.

A few counts support this clone. V gene TRBV10-3 combines with J gene TRBJ2-3, with 7 bases matching TRBD2. The junction had 4 bases not matched to a gene; V was cut back by 8 bases and J by 2 bases. The germline CDR1 and CDR2 sequences are ENHRY and SYGVKD. The CDR3 sequence is 13 residues long. The CDR3 here is CAIQAGNTDTQYF. CDR3 DNA sequence: TGTGCCATCCAAGCGGGGAACACAGATACGCAGTATTTT.

The V call is TRBV24-1, the J call TRBJ1-6; D might be TRBD1 (6 bases). Deletions cut 9 bases from V and 10 bases from J, with 21 bases between. The CDR3 runs 15 residues. From germline, CDR1 is KGHDR and CDR2 SFDVKD. CDR3: CATPRGTRGGSPLHF. CDR3 coding DNA: TGTGCCACCCCCAGGGGAACACGGGGGGGATCACCCCTCCACTTT.

The chain joins TRBV21-1 to TRBJ2-4; TRBD2, the table's D call, was not compared with the DNA. TRBV21-1 is marked as a pseudogene. This CDR3 is built from 14 residues. In DNA, the CDR3 is TGTGCCAGCATCGCTAGCGGGGGATCAAACATTCAGTACTTC. This codes for CASIASGGSNIQYF.